One and the same sample provided the 27 T cell receptor beta chains below, sequenced in a study of early T cells in non-severe SARS-CoV-2 infection. TCRdb recomputed calls from the 5' RACE reads with MiXCR, one row per CDR3 protein. This sample has 65,000 to 80,000 distinct CDR3 sequences; around 14% occur once, and the top ten carry 6%. The sample comprised whole blood. Receptors originate from an adult who was a healthcare worker with PCR-confirmed SARS-CoV-2 infection or an uninfected control (not recorded which).

At least ten counts were recorded for this clonotype. V gene TRBV30 combines with J gene TRBJ1-5, with 8 bases fitting TRBD1. Trimming at V came to 5 bases and at J to 2 bases, leaving 2 bases not matched to a gene. Germline V gene data show CDR1 as GTSNPN and CDR2 as SVGIG (reference sequence). This CDR3 is built from 13 residues. This CDR3 reads CAWQGQGNQPQHF. The CDR3 DNA follows: TGTGCCTGGCAGGGACAGGGCAATCAGCCCCAGCATTTT.

This clonotype appeared a few times. The chain links TRBV5-1 to TRBJ2-2; 10 bases are a match to TRBD1. The trim removed 0 bases at V and 5 bases at J, leaving 4 bases unmatched. Looked up from germline, CDR1 is SGHRS and CDR2 is YFSETQ. The CDR3 spans 16 residues. DNA of the CDR3: TGCGCCAGCAGCTTGGGACAGGGGGCTGTGACCGGGGAGCTGTTTTTT. Its translation is CASSLGQGAVTGELFF.

This chain uses TRBV6-6 with TRBJ2-1; weak D call: TRBD2 (6 bases). V dropped 8 bases and J dropped 8 bases, with 19 bases sitting between them. This CDR3 is built from 14 residues. The germline CDR1 and CDR2 sequences are MNHNY and SVGAGI (reference sequence). This chain's CDR3 is CASLPAGRDHEQFF. Here the CDR3 DNA reads TGTGCCAGCCTACCGGCGGGGCGCGACCATGAGCAGTTCTTC.

This clonotype came up many times. The J gene is TRBJ2-7, the V gene TRBV12-2; the table names TRBD2, a call not compared with the DNA. TRBV12-2 is noted as a pseudogene. The CDR3 has 13 residues. The CDR3 DNA is TGTGCAACTCCAGGGCGGGAAATCTACGAGCAGTACTTC. This gives the protein CATPGREIYEQYF.

This clonotype has just a few counts. The V call is TRBV5-1, the J call TRBJ2-3, with D tentatively TRBD2 (6 bases). The CDR3 covers 17 residues. Germline V CDR1 and CDR2: SGHRS, YFSETQ. The ends were cut back, 2 bases at V and 0 bases at J, with 16 bases in the middle. Written as DNA, the CDR3 is TGCGCCAGCAGCTTAGGTTTTGCGGAGGGGAGCACAGATACGCAGTATTTT. Translation: CASSLGFAEGSTDTQYF.

This chain uses TRBV29-1 with TRBJ2-4, with a tentative D call TRBD1 (5 bases). The CDR3 contains 12 residues. Trimming removed 7 bases at V and 3 bases at J, with 10 bases between. CDR1 is SQVTM, CDR2 ANQGSEA, per germline. CDR3 in amino acids: CSGQFGKNIQYF. The CDR3, as DNA: TGCAGCGGACAGTTCGGCAAAAACATTCAGTACTTC.

The gene calls are TRBV19 and TRBJ2-1; possibly TRBD1 for D (6 bases). Germline lookup yields CDR1 LNHDA and CDR2 SQIVND (reference sequence). The V gene lost 7 bases and the J gene lost 4 bases, with 17 bases spanning the gap. The CDR3 runs to 15 residues. For the CDR3, the DNA is TGTGCCAGTAACCCAGGGACACCGGCTTACAATGAGCAGTTCTTC. This sequence encodes CASNPGTPAYNEQFF.

A remark on this clonotype: Being one base from a much bigger clone, this may be a read error. V and J are TRBV10-1 and TRBJ1-4; D is undetermined. The germline CDR1 and CDR2 sequences are WNHNN and SYGVQD (reference sequence). The CDR3 has 14 amino acids. The CDR3 protein is CASTPSGSNENLFF. CDR3 in DNA: TGCGCCAGCACTCCGTCAGGATCTAATGAAAATCTGTTTTTT.

This chain joins TRBV7-3 and TRBJ1-1; tentative D call: TRBD1 (6 bases). Looked up from germline, CDR1 is SGHTA and CDR2 is FQGTGA. The CDR3 runs 14 residues. The V end lost 5 bases, the J end lost 1 base, and 11 bases lay between the germline ends. This chain's CDR3 is CASSPGAANTEAFF. In DNA, the CDR3 is TGTGCCAGCAGCCCGGGGGCAGCGAACACTGAAGCTTTCTTT.

This chain connects TRBV7-6 to TRBJ2-5; D not certain. Looked up from germline, CDR1 is SGHVS and CDR2 is FNYEAQ. The V and J ends lost 3 bases and 2 bases respectively, with 7 bases between them. This CDR3 region has 13 residues. The CDR3 DNA sequence: TGTGCCAGCAGCTTCGCGGTTCAAGAGACCCAGTACTTC. Its translation: CASSFAVQETQYF.

This clonotype showed up just a few times. J is TRBJ2-7 and V is TRBV5-4; D is possibly TRBD2 (6 bases). The CDR3 length is 15 residues. CDR1 and CDR2 (germline): SGHNT, YYREEE (reference sequence). Trimming removed 4 bases at V and 3 bases at J, with 17 bases between. The CDR3 DNA reads TGTGCCAGCAGCATGGAGGGTAATCGGGACTACGAGCAGTACTTC. Translation gives CASSMEGNRDYEQYF.

This clonotype has at least ten counts. The chain links TRBV14 to TRBJ2-1; perhaps TRBD2 as D (6 bases). Germline CDR1 and CDR2: SGHDN and FVKESK. CDR3 size: 18 residues. V lost 1 base, J lost 0 bases, and 16 bases lay in between. The CDR3 DNA sequence: TGTGCCAGCAGCCAAGCTCCCTCTAGCGCTGGCTCCTACAATGAGCAGTTCTTC. It encodes CASSQAPSSAGSYNEQFF.

The chain has TRBV6-5 and TRBJ1-2; possibly TRBD1 for D (6 bases). The V gene's germline CDR1 is MNHEY and CDR2 SVGAGI. V was cut by 4 bases and J by 4 bases, with 16 bases left in between. This CDR3 contains 15 residues. CDR3 loop: CASSWGDTTIYGYTF. CDR3 DNA: TGTGCCAGCAGTTGGGGGGACACGACCATCTATGGCTACACCTTC.

The sample holds many counts of this clonotype. This chain links TRBV11-2 with TRBJ2-2; D is uncertain. Germline V lookup: CDR1 SGHAT, CDR2 FQNNGV. The length of the CDR3 is 14 residues. V gave up 5 bases and J gave up 3 bases, with 10 bases separating them. CDR3 nucleotides: TGTGCCAGCAGCCCGACGGAACACACCGGGGAGCTGTTTTTT. The encoded protein is CASSPTEHTGELFF.

The J gene is TRBJ2-2, the V gene TRBV28; 7 positions match TRBD2. J lost 0 bases, V lost 1 base, and 11 bases had no gene match. This CDR3 comprises 19 residues. Per the germline V gene, CDR1 is MDHEN and CDR2 is SYDVKM. In nucleotides, the CDR3 is TGTGCCAGCAGTTTATTGGGCGGGGAGAGCGGGGCGAACACCGGGGAGCTGTTTTTT. It encodes CASSLLGGESGANTGELFF.

The chain joins TRBV24-1 to TRBJ2-7; the D is unclear. V dropped 5 bases and J dropped 3 bases, with 13 bases sitting between them. The CDR3 consists of 14 residues. Germline V gene lookup returns CDR1 KGHDR and CDR2 SFDVKD. CDR3 in DNA: TGTGCCACCAGTGCCGCGAACAGTTACTACGAGCAGTACTTC. Translation gives CATSAANSYYEQYF.

Only a few counts were recorded for this clonotype. The chain joins TRBV3-1 to TRBJ2-6, with 7 bases matching TRBD1. Losses at the gene ends were 4 bases for V and 6 bases for J; bases not matched to a gene: 9. The CDR3 spans 16 residues. Germline V gives CDR1 LGHDT, CDR2 YNNKEL (reference sequence). CDR3 DNA sequence: TGTGCCAGCAGCCCATTTTCGGGACAGACGGCCAACGTCCTGACTTTC. Its translation: CASSPFSGQTANVLTF.

This clonotype was seen only a few times. This sequence joins TRBV7-9 and TRBJ1-1, with 9 bases matching TRBD1. The V and J ends lost 4 bases and 10 bases, in that order; junction bases with no gene match: 7. Germline V gene sequence: CDR1 SEHNR, CDR2 FQNEAQ (reference sequence). The CDR3 is 13 amino acids. The CDR3 protein is CASSSSGGQGAFF. CDR3 coding DNA: TGTGCCAGCAGCTCGTCCGGGGGACAGGGAGCTTTCTTT.

This clonotype was picked up many times. The V call is TRBV20-1, the J call TRBJ1-1; TRBD1 matches at 12 bases. The junction had 5 bases not matched to a gene; V was cut back by 0 bases and J by 6 bases. The germline V gene encodes CDR1 DFQATT and CDR2 SNEGSKA (reference sequence). The CDR3 spans 15 residues. The CDR3 region is CSARDPGQGAPEAFF. The CDR3 coding sequence is TGCAGTGCTAGAGACCCGGGACAGGGGGCCCCTGAAGCTTTCTTT.

V usage is TRBV19 and J usage is TRBJ2-5; D is unresolved. The CDR3 is made up of 14 amino acids. Trimming left V 4 bases short and J 1 base short, with 10 bases between. Germline lookup yields CDR1 LNHDA and CDR2 SQIVND (reference sequence). CDR3 amino acids: CASSTDRPQETQYF. DNA of the CDR3: TGTGCCAGTAGTACAGACCGACCCCAAGAGACCCAGTACTTC.

At least ten counts were recorded for this clonotype. The chain couples TRBV9 to TRBJ2-1; D gene ambiguous. The CDR3 is 15 residues long. Germline CDR1 and CDR2: SGDLS and YYNGEE. V lost 2 bases to trimming and J lost 7 bases, with 16 bases between them. The CDR3, as DNA: TGTGCCAGCAGCGTGAAACAGTCTAACTGGAATGAGCAGTTCTTC. As protein: CASSVKQSNWNEQFF. The variable domain in full, with the rest retrieved from reference TRBV9 and TRBJ2-1, is DSGVTQTPKHLITATGQRVTLRCSPRSGDLSVYWYQQSLDQGLQFLIQYYNGEERAKGNILERFSAQQFPDLHSELNLSSLELGDSALYFCASSVKQSNWNEQFFGPGTRLTVL.

This clonotype was seen many times. This chain connects TRBV5-1 to TRBJ2-7, with D tentatively TRBD1 (5 bases). Trimming cost V 3 bases and J 3 bases, with 16 bases left between them. The CDR3 has 15 amino acids. CDR1 is SGHRS and CDR2 is YFSETQ in the germline V gene. In nucleotides, the CDR3 is TGCGCCAGCAGCTCGGACATCCCCCTCGGCTACGAGCAGTACTTC. This encodes CASSSDIPLGYEQYF.

The V gene is TRBV6-1, the J gene TRBJ1-1, with D possibly being TRBD1 (6 bases). The CDR3 contains 15 residues. Per germline, CDR1 MNHNS and CDR2 SASEGT. V gave up 5 bases and J gave up 2 bases, with 15 bases separating them. CDR3: CASSSRQAINTEAFF. The CDR3 bases are TGTGCCAGCAGTTCCCGACAGGCGATTAACACTGAAGCTTTCTTT.

In its sample, this clonotype was seen a few times. This chain links TRBV19 with TRBJ2-1; D perhaps matches TRBD1 (6 bases). This CDR3 contains 13 residues. Trimming removed 6 bases from V and 8 bases from J, with 14 bases in between. CDR1 LNHDA and CDR2 SQIVND come from the germline V gene (reference sequence). DNA for the CDR3: TGTGCCAGTAGGGACAGAGCAACGCATGAGCAGTTCTTC. This gives the protein CASRDRATHEQFF.

The gene calls are TRBV6-5 and TRBJ1-1; D is possibly TRBD1 (5 bases). V lost 2 bases and J 0 bases, leaving 7 bases between the germline ends. The CDR3 spans 14 residues. Germline V gene lookup returns CDR1 MNHEY and CDR2 SVGAGI. DNA for the CDR3: TGTGCCAGCAGTTACGCAGGGATGAACACTGAAGCTTTCTTT. Protein sequence: CASSYAGMNTEAFF.

There are many counts of this clonotype. The rearrangement uses TRBV28 and TRBJ2-1, with 8 bases aligning to TRBD2. The V segment lost 7 bases and the J segment 6 bases; nucleotides outside the gene matches: 11. The germline V gene has CDR1 MDHEN and CDR2 SYDVKM. The CDR3 is 15 residues long. The CDR3, as DNA: TGTGCCAGCATCCCGAGCGGGAGATTCGGCAATGAGCAGTTCTTC. Amino acid sequence: CASIPSGRFGNEQFF. The variable domain in full, completed from reference TRBV28 and TRBJ2-1, reads DVKVTQSSRYLVKRTGEKVFLECVQDMDHENMFWYRQDPGLGLRLIYFSYDVKMKEKGDIPEGYSVSREKKERFSLILESASTNQTSMYLCASIPSGRFGNEQFFGPGTRLTVL.

The chain employs TRBV7-2 and TRBJ2-1; 13 bases line up with TRBD2. There are 15 residues in the CDR3. Germline V gene sequence: CDR1 SGHTA, CDR2 FQGNSA. Trimming at V came to 3 bases and at J to 6 bases, leaving 2 bases not matched to a gene. The DNA of the CDR3 is TGTGCCAGCAGCTTGACTAGCGGGGGGCCCAATGAGCAGTTCTTC. This encodes CASSLTSGGPNEQFF.